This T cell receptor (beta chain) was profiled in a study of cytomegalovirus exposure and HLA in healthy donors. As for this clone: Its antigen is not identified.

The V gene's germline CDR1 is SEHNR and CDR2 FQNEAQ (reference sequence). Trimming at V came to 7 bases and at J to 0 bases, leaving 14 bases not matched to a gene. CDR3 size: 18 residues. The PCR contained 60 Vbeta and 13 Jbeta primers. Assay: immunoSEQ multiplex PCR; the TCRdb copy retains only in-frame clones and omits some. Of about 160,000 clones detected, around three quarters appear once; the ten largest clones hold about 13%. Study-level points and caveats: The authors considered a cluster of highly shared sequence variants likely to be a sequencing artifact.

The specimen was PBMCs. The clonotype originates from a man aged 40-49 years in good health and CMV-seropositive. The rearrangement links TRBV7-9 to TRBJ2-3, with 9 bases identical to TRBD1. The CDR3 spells CASTTPGTGLFSTDTQYF. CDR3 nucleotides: TGTGCCAGCACCACTCCCGGGACAGGGCTTTTTAGCACAGATACGCAGTATTTT.